One and the same sample provided the 16 T cell receptor beta chains below, sequenced in a study of Graves' ophthalmopathy and Graves' hyperthyroidism. Amplification from RNA transcripts yielded the TCR beta CDR3 regions. HTBI primers served in a first-round RT-PCR, which a second-round multiplex PCR followed. A single record per CDR3 protein comes from TCRdb applying MiXCR to the multiplex PCR reads. The repertoire holds 200,000 to 250,000 distinct CDR3 sequences, with around a fifth as singletons. Sequences were obtained from peripheral blood. Receptor source: a woman aged 50 to 65 with Graves' ophthalmopathy.

The V call is TRBV7-3, the J call TRBJ2-2; D is unresolved. Trimming took off 1 base at V and 4 bases at J, with 16 bases between the two ends. This CDR3 comprises 17 residues. Germline assignment: CDR1 SGHTA and CDR2 FQGTGA. CDR3 DNA: TGTGCCAGCAGCTTAAACCCTCACGCCAGGACCACCGGGGAGCTGTTTTTT. It codes for CASSLNPHARTTGELFF.

V gene TRBV25-1 combines with J gene TRBJ1-5; TRBD1 might be the D (6 bases). The CDR3 contains 17 residues. With 1 base removed from V and 0 bases from J, the gap between germline ends came to 13 bases. Germline CDR1 is MGHDK and CDR2 is SYGVNS. CDR3 DNA sequence: TGTGCCAGCAGTGAATTTGAACAGGGTTTTAGCAATCAGCCCCAGCATTTT. Its translation is CASSEFEQGFSNQPQHF.

This clonotype has ten or more counts. The chain couples TRBV9 to TRBJ2-5; no clear D. Looked up from germline, CDR1 is SGDLS and CDR2 is YYNGEE. V was pared by 2 bases and J by 5 bases, with 13 bases between. This CDR3 spans 14 amino acids. CDR3 region: CASSVPGPRETQYF. CDR3 DNA: TGTGCCAGCAGCGTCCCTGGTCCTCGGGAGACCCAGTACTTC.

The chain combines TRBV2 with TRBJ2-7; 13 bases agree with TRBD2. Germline CDR1 is SNHLY and CDR2 is FYNNEI. This CDR3 has 15 amino acids. Trimming at V came to 5 bases and at J to 2 bases, leaving 3 bases not matched to a gene. CDR3 region: CASSLTSGGAYEQYF. CDR3 DNA: TGTGCCAGCAGTCTCACTAGCGGGGGGGCCTACGAGCAGTACTTC.

This clonotype occurred many times. The genes are TRBV20-1 and TRBJ1-5; maybe TRBD1 (5 bases). V was pared by 3 bases and J by 4 bases, with 7 bases between. The length of the CDR3 is 12 residues. Per the germline V gene, CDR1 is DFQATT and CDR2 is SNEGSKA (reference sequence). As DNA, the CDR3 is TGCAGTGCTAGGGACACGAATCAGCCCCAGCATTTT. Translating it yields CSARDTNQPQHF.

On this clonotype: A read error is possible here, since a much larger clone lies one base away. The chain joins TRBV12-3 or TRBV12-4 to TRBJ2-5; 8 bases are shared with TRBD2. The J call may not be correct, given that the DNA end is closer to TRBJ2-1. This CDR3 region has 17 residues. The chain's CDR3 is CASSLPPRAGVKETQFF. Written as DNA, the CDR3 is TGTGCCAGCAGTTTACCCCCACGAGCGGGAGTTAAAGAGACCCAGTTCTTC.

At least ten counts were recorded for this clonotype. The V gene is TRBV20-1, the J gene TRBJ2-7; TRBD1 aligns across 7 bases. The V gene's germline CDR1 is DFQATT and CDR2 SNEGSKA (reference sequence). The V segment lost 6 bases and the J segment 3 bases; nucleotides outside the gene matches: 11. The CDR3 is made up of 14 amino acids. CDR3 sequence (DNA): TGCAGTGCCCTCGACAGGGACGGGGTCTACGAGCAGTACTTC. The encoded protein is CSALDRDGVYEQYF.

This clonotype has a count of ten or more. The chain is built from TRBV28 and TRBJ2-7; 8 nucleotides line up with TRBD1. V lost 4 bases to trimming and J lost 1 base; unmatched junction nucleotides: 6. The germline V gene encodes CDR1 MDHEN and CDR2 SYDVKM. CDR3 length: 15 residues. The CDR3 sequence is CASSWTGPPSYEQYF. The DNA for the CDR3 is TGTGCCAGCAGTTGGACAGGGCCTCCATCCTACGAGCAGTACTTC.

This clonotype was detected only a few times. The chain has TRBV11-1 and TRBJ2-2, with 10 bases that match TRBD2. V trimming: 8 bases; J trimming: 4 bases; junction bases outside the gene matches: 10. CDR1 is SGHAT, CDR2 FQDESV, per germline (reference sequence). This CDR3 is built from 16 residues. The CDR3 here is CASAETSGLGTGELFF. CDR3 coding DNA: TGTGCCAGCGCGGAGACTAGCGGGCTAGGCACCGGGGAGCTGTTTTTT.

The chain recombines TRBV7-2 with TRBJ2-7, with no clear D. Germline CDR1 SGHTA, CDR2 FQGNSA. V lost 1 base, J lost 8 bases, and 18 bases lay in between. This CDR3 comprises 15 residues. For the CDR3, the DNA is TGTGCCAGCAGCTTAGGCAGCGCGGCGGCCTCCAAGCAGTACTTC. Its translation: CASSLGSAAASKQYF.

The table lists this clonotype with many counts. This chain joins TRBV6-5 and TRBJ1-1; possible D gene TRBD1, 5 bases. Germline V lookup: CDR1 MNHEY, CDR2 SVGAGI. The CDR3 loop spans 12 amino acids. With 5 bases removed from V and 6 bases from J, the gap between germline ends came to 10 bases. CDR3 sequence (DNA): TGTGCCAGCAGTCTCAGGGAGGCTGAAGCTTTCTTT. Protein: CASSLREAEAFF.

The CDR3 DNA reads TGTGCCAGCAAGAACAGGGGAACCTACGAGCAGTACTTC. Translation gives CASKNRGTYEQYF. The chain links TRBV12-3 or TRBV12-4 to TRBJ2-7; 7 bases are shared with TRBD1. The CDR3 runs to 13 residues. J gave up 2 bases and V 7 bases, and 5 bases lay outside the gene matches.

This clonotype has ten or more counts. J is TRBJ2-7 and V is TRBV15; 7 positions agree with TRBD1. With V trimmed by 0 bases and J by 2 bases, 4 bases remained unmatched. Looked up from germline, CDR1 is LNHNV and CDR2 is YYDKDF (reference sequence). This CDR3 is built from 15 residues. The DNA for the CDR3 is TGTGCCACCAGCAGAGAACGACAGGGCCCCTACGAGCAGTACTTC. Its translation: CATSRERQGPYEQYF.

This clonotype showed up many times. The chain couples TRBV28 to TRBJ2-4, with a tentative D call TRBD2 (7 bases). From germline, CDR1 is MDHEN and CDR2 SYDVKM. V was cut by 5 bases and J by 7 bases, with 21 bases left in between. The CDR3 extends over 16 amino acids. The CDR3 region has the DNA TGTGCCAGCAGTATTCTTTATGCGGGGAGGGGGAACATTCAGTACTTC. As protein: CASSILYAGRGNIQYF.

This clonotype was seen repeatedly, ten times or more. The chain carries TRBV20-1 and TRBJ1-2, with a possible D match to TRBD1 (5 bases). There are 11 residues in the CDR3. From germline, CDR1 is DFQATT and CDR2 SNEGSKA (reference sequence). With 7 bases removed from V and 8 bases from J, the gap between germline ends came to 14 bases. The CDR3 loop is CSVDRTQGYTF. Here the CDR3 DNA reads TGCAGTGTCGACAGAACTCAGGGCTACACCTTC.

A remark on this clonotype: The junction differs from germline at one of its ends, possibly a read error. This chain links TRBV6-2 or TRBV6-3 with TRBJ2-7; 12 nucleotides line up with TRBD2. Looked up from germline, CDR1 is MNHEY and CDR2 is SVGEGT. The CDR3 loop spans 14 amino acids. CDR3: CASSDQGLAGLTSF. CDR3 bases: TGTGCCAGCAGTGACCAGGGACTAGCGGGTTTAACGTCCTTC.